The 8 T cell receptor beta chains in this list originate from one sample, sequenced in a study of cytomegalovirus exposure and HLA in healthy donors (dated by TCRdb to about 2017). Library preparation was by the immunoSEQ multiplex PCR assay. A mixture of 60 forward primers for TCR Vbeta segments and 13 reverse primers for TCR Jbeta segments was used in the multiplex PCR. TCRdb carries this immuneACCESS record with in-frame sequences only. Its versions omit some clonotypes, under half of them owing to an unresolved V gene in the studies checked, with the rest unexplained. The sample table includes just over 80,000 clones. The ten largest clones take up 1% to 1.4% of the sample. The sequencing sample was made of PBMCs. All receptors derive from a woman in her thirties in good health and CMV-seronegative.

The chain employs TRBV30 and TRBJ1-1; possibly TRBD1 for D (5 bases). The V gene's germline CDR1 is GTSNPN and CDR2 SVGIG (reference sequence). V lost 5 bases and J 1 base, leaving 17 bases between the germline ends. The CDR3 contains 15 residues. This CDR3 is CAWAPDRRRNTEAFF. The CDR3 nucleotides read TGTGCCTGGGCCCCCGACAGAAGAAGGAACACTGAAGCTTTCTTT.

This chain connects TRBV5-1 to TRBJ2-6; 7 nucleotides line up with TRBD2. Trimming took 4 bases from V and 0 from J; bases not matched to a gene: 13. CDR3 length equals 19 residues. Germline lookup yields CDR1 SGHRS and CDR2 YFSETQ. The DNA of the CDR3 is TGCGCCAGCAGCCCACGACCCGGGGGGAATCCCTCTGGGGCCAACGTCCTGACTTTC. Protein sequence: CASSPRPGGNPSGANVLTF.

This rearrangement joins TRBV6-5 to TRBJ1-1; 8 bases agree with TRBD1. Germline CDR1 MNHEY, CDR2 SVGAGI. J was trimmed by 5 bases and V by 5 bases; bases with no gene match: 10. The CDR3 is made up of 15 amino acids. The CDR3: CASSRDRMRETEAFF. CDR3 nucleotides: TGTGCCAGCAGTCGGGACAGGATGAGGGAAACTGAAGCTTTCTTT.

To note about this clone: This sample also contains other DNA sequences that code for the same CDR3. The chain couples TRBV5-1 to TRBJ1-1, with 8 nucleotides matching TRBD1. Germline lookup yields CDR1 SGHRS and CDR2 YFSETQ. The CDR3 runs 13 residues. Trimming at V came to 0 bases and at J to 10 bases, leaving 5 bases not matched to a gene. CDR3 DNA sequence: TGCGCCAGCAGCTTGGCCGGCAGGGGGCGAGCTTTCTTT. Translation: CASSLAGRGRAFF.

This sequence joins TRBV5-5 and TRBJ2-7; tentative D call: TRBD2 (6 bases). Trimming pared 4 bases from V and 0 bases from J, leaving 11 bases between. The CDR3 consists of 14 residues. CDR1 is SGHKS, CDR2 YYEKEE, per germline (reference sequence). CDR3 in amino acids: CASSRDGSSYEQYF. Written as DNA, the CDR3 is TGTGCCAGCAGCCGGGACGGGAGCTCCTACGAGCAGTACTTC.

The rearrangement joins TRBV7-9 to TRBJ2-5, with TRBD2 matching 7 bases. CDR3 size: 15 residues. Per germline, CDR1 SEHNR and CDR2 FQNEAQ (reference sequence). Trimming removed 1 base from V and 7 bases from J; junction bases left unmatched: 9. For the CDR3, the DNA is TGTGCCAGCAGCTTAGTGGGGACTACCGGGGGGACCCAGTACTTC. This gives the protein CASSLVGTTGGTQYF.

V and J are TRBV6-1 and TRBJ2-2, with D maybe TRBD2 (6 bases). Germline CDR1 MNHNS, CDR2 SASEGT. The CDR3 is 17 amino acids. Deletions cut 3 bases from V and 0 bases from J, with 14 bases between. The CDR3 DNA is TGTGCCAGCAGTGATGCGGCGGGGTACGCGAACACCGGGGAGCTGTTTTTT. Its protein product is CASSDAAGYANTGELFF.

For the CDR3, the DNA is TGTGCCAGCAGCTTAGAACCGGACAGAAATTACGAGCAGTACTTC. Encoded protein: CASSLEPDRNYEQYF. The chain combines TRBV7-2 with TRBJ2-7, with D possibly matching TRBD1 (6 bases). This CDR3 is 15 amino acids long. Germline lookup yields CDR1 SGHTA and CDR2 FQGNSA. V gave up 1 base and J gave up 4 bases, with 14 bases separating them.